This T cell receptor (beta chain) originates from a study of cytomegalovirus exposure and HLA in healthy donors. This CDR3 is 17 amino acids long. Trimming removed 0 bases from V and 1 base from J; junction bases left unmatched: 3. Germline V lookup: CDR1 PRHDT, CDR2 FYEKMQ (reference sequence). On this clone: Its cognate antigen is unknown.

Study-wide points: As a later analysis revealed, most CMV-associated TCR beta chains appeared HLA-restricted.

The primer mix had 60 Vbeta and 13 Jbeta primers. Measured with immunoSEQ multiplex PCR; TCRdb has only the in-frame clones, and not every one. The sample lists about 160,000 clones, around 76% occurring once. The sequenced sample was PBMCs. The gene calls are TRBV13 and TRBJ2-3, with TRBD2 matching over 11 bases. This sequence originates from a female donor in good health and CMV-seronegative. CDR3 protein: CASSLGTSGRGTDTQYF. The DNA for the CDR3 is TGTGCCAGCAGCTTAGGAACTAGCGGGAGAGGCACAGATACGCAGTATTTT.